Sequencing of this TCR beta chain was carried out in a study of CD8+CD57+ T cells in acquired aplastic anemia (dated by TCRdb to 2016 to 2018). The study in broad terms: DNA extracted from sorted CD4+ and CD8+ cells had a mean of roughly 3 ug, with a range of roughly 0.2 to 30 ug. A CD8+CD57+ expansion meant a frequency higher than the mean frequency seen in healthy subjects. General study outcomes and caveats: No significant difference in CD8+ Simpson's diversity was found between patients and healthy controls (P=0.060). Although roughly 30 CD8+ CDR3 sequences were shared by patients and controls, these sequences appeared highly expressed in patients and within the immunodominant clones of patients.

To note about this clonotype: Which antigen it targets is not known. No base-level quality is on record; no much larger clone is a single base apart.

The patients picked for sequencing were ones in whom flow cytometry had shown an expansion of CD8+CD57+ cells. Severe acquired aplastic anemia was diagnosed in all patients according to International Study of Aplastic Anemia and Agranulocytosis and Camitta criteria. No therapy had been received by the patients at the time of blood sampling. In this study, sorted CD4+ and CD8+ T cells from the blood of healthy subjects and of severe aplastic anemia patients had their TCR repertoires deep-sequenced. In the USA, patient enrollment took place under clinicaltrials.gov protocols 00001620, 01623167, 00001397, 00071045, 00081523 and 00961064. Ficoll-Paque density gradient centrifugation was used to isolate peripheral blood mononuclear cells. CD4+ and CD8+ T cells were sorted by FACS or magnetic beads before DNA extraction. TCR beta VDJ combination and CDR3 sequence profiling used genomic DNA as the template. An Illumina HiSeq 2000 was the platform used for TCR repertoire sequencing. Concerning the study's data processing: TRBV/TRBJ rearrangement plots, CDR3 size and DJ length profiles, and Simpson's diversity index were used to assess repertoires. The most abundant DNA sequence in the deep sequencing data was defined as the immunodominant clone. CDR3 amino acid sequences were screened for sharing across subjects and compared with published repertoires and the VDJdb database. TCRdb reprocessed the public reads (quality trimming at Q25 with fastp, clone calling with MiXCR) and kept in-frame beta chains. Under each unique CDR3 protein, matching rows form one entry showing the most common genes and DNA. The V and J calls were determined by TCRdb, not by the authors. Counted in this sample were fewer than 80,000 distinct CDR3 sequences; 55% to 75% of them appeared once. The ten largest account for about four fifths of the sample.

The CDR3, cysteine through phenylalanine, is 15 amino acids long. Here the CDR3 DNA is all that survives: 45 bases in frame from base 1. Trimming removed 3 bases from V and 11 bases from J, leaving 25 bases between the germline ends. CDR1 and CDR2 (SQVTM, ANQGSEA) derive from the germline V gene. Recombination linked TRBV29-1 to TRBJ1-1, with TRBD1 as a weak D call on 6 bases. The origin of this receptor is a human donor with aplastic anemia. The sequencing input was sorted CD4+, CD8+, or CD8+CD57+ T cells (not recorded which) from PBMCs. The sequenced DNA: TGCAGCGTTGATCGGCAGGGGAAAGGGGCGTCCCGGGCTTTCTTT. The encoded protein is CSVDRQGKGASRAFF.